A single sample gave rise to the 31 T cell receptor beta chains below, sequenced in a study of beta chain features in type 1 diabetes. Expressed TCRB transcripts were sequenced because the isolated RNA had all been reverse transcribed beforehand. Data came from immunoSEQ multiplex PCR; TCRdb stores just in-frame clones and leaves some out. The top ten clones hold about 0.065% of a sample with just over 450,000 clones, 25% to 35% of them seen once. The specimen sequenced was naive CD4+ T cells from blood. These receptors were obtained from a man between 18 and 29 years old in good health.

The V and J genes are TRBV6-1 and TRBJ2-1; 11 bases map to TRBD2. V was clipped by 8 bases and J by 7 bases; unmatched bases: 4. Looked up from germline, CDR1 is MNHNS and CDR2 is SASEGT. The length of the CDR3 is 13 residues. The CDR3 protein is CASRTSGLNEQFF. CDR3 DNA sequence: TGTGCCAGCCGGACTAGCGGGTTAAATGAGCAGTTCTTC.

The gene calls are TRBV7-2 and TRBJ2-7; tentative D call: TRBD2 (6 bases). In germline, CDR1 is SGHTA, CDR2 FQGNSA. The length of the CDR3 is 14 residues. The V end was cut by 5 bases, the J end by 3 bases, with 14 bases between. CDR3 DNA sequence: TGTGCCAGCAGCGCAGCCCAGGGAGGCTACGAGCAGTACTTC. This gives the protein CASSAAQGGYEQYF.

This chain connects TRBV15 to TRBJ2-5, with D unresolved. Germline V gives CDR1 LNHNV, CDR2 YYDKDF (reference sequence). V shed 3 bases and J shed 5 bases, with 13 bases lying between them. The CDR3 is made up of 14 amino acids. The CDR3 nucleotides are TGTGCCACCAGCAGCCACTACGAGAGGGAGACCCAGTACTTC. Protein product: CATSSHYERETQYF.

The table lists this clone with a count of one. V gene TRBV9 combines with J gene TRBJ2-7; weak D call: TRBD1 (5 bases). Looked up from germline, CDR1 is SGDLS and CDR2 is YYNGEE. V lost 2 bases, J lost 1 base, and 10 bases lay in between. CDR3 length: 14 amino acids. This chain's CDR3 is CASSVDSISYEQYF. As DNA, the CDR3 is TGTGCCAGCAGCGTTGACAGTATATCCTACGAGCAGTACTTC. The full variable domain, completed using reference TRBV9 and TRBJ2-7, is DSGVTQTPKHLITATGQRVTLRCSPRSGDLSVYWYQQSLDQGLQFLIQYYNGEERAKGNILERFSAQQFPDLHSELNLSSLELGDSALYFCASSVDSISYEQYFGPGTRLTVT.

This chain uses TRBV28 with TRBJ2-5, with D unresolved. This CDR3 is 14 amino acids long. The germline gives CDR1 MDHEN, CDR2 SYDVKM. Trimming removed 4 bases at V and 5 bases at J, with 14 bases between. DNA of the CDR3: TGTGCCAGCAGTTCGCCCTCGGGCAGGGAGACCCAGTACTTC. Its translation: CASSSPSGRETQYF.

This clone was observed a few times. The rearrangement joins TRBV18 to TRBJ2-5; TRBD1 is a possible D gene (6 bases). V dropped 6 bases and J dropped 5 bases, with 16 bases sitting between them. Germline V lookup: CDR1 KGHSH, CDR2 LQKENI. This CDR3 spans 14 amino acids. CDR3 nucleotides: TGTGCCAGCTCCCTTACAGACAGGAAGGAGACCCAGTACTTC. Translated, it gives CASSLTDRKETQYF. The full variable domain, completed using reference TRBV18 and TRBJ2-5, is NAGVMQNPRHLVRRRGQEARLRCSPMKGHSHVYWYRQLPEEGLKFMVYLQKENIIDESGMPKERFSAEFPKEGPSILRIQQVVRGDSAAYFCASSLTDRKETQYFGPGTRLLVL.

The chain has TRBV29-1 and TRBJ2-3; the D gene is possibly TRBD1 (5 bases). Germline V gene lookup returns CDR1 SQVTM and CDR2 ANQGSEA. The CDR3 loop spans 11 amino acids. As DNA, the CDR3 is TGCGGGGCGAGAACTGCAGGTACGCAGTATTTT. Amino acids: CGARTAGTQYF.

This chain links TRBV18 with TRBJ2-5; D might be TRBD2 (5 bases). The CDR3 contains 14 residues. V was pared by 0 bases and J by 5 bases, with 10 bases between. The germline V gene has CDR1 KGHSH and CDR2 LQKENI. CDR3 nucleotides: TGTGCCAGCTCACCACCCCAGACGGGGGAGACCCAGTACTTC. Protein product: CASSPPQTGETQYF.

This clone was observed a few times. The V call is TRBV6-6, the J call TRBJ2-1; D unresolved. V dropped 2 bases and J dropped 5 bases, with 7 bases sitting between them. Per germline, CDR1 MNHNY and CDR2 SVGAGI (reference sequence). The length of the CDR3 is 13 residues. CDR3 amino acids: CASSYDPHNEQFF. CDR3 DNA: TGTGCCAGCAGTTACGACCCACACAATGAGCAGTTCTTC.

This clone was seen a few times. The V call is TRBV5-1, the J call TRBJ2-1, with TRBD2 identical over 10 bases. CDR3 length: 16 amino acids. V dropped 4 bases and J dropped 4; count of bases not matched to a gene: 8. The germline gives CDR1 SGHRS, CDR2 YFSETQ. The CDR3 loop is CASSATGTSAYNEQFF. CDR3 nucleotides: TGCGCCAGCAGCGCAACCGGGACTAGCGCTTACAATGAGCAGTTCTTC.

This clone was counted between two and nine times. The rearrangement uses TRBV2 and TRBJ1-2, with TRBD1 matching over 9 bases. V shed 4 bases, J shed 4 bases, and the junction held 4 bases outside the gene matches. This CDR3 has 14 amino acids. The V gene's germline CDR1 is SNHLY and CDR2 FYNNEI. The CDR3 DNA follows: TGTGCCAGCAGTGTGTCGACAGGGGGCTATGGCTACACCTTC. It specifies CASSVSTGGYGYTF. The complete variable domain, with remaining parts taken from reference TRBV2 and TRBJ1-2, reads EPEVTQTPSHQVTQMGQEVILRCVPISNHLYFYWYRQILGQKVEFLVSFYNNEISEKSEIFDDQFSVERPDGSNFTLKIRSTKLEDSAMYFCASSVSTGGYGYTFGSGTRLTVV.

The chain recombines TRBV29-1 with TRBJ2-7; D remains unclear. V shed 0 bases and J shed 0 bases, with 9 bases lying between them. This CDR3 is built from 14 residues. Per germline, CDR1 SQVTM and CDR2 ANQGSEA. Here the CDR3 DNA reads TGCAGCGTTGAAGATCCTGCGAGCTCCTACGAGCAGTACTTC. It specifies CSVEDPASSYEQYF.

This clone was recorded a few times. V and J are TRBV5-1 and TRBJ2-1; D perhaps matches TRBD2 (6 bases). CDR1 is SGHRS and CDR2 is YFSETQ in the germline V gene. This CDR3 is built from 16 residues. V was pared by 0 bases and J by 3 bases, with 13 bases between. CDR3 region: CASSLGPSGLYNEQFF. Written as DNA, the CDR3 is TGCGCCAGCAGCTTGGGCCCAAGCGGGCTCTACAATGAGCAGTTCTTC.

The chain joins TRBV30 to TRBJ1-2; D is perhaps TRBD1 (6 bases). Germline CDR1 GTSNPN, CDR2 SVGIG (reference sequence). V was cut by 5 bases and J by 5 bases, with 21 bases left in between. This CDR3 comprises 15 residues. The CDR3 is CAWYEGGRLKYGYTF. In DNA form, the CDR3 reads TGTGCCTGGTACGAAGGGGGAAGACTCAAATATGGCTACACCTTC.

This clone was counted between two and nine times. This sequence joins TRBV7-9 and TRBJ2-5; no clear D. Germline loops: CDR1 SEHNR, CDR2 FQNEAQ (reference sequence). The CDR3 extends over 15 amino acids. V gave up 4 bases and J gave up 5 bases, with 17 bases separating them. CDR3 DNA sequence: TGTGCCAGCAGCTCTCCCTCAGGACGCATGGAGACCCAGTACTTC. Translation: CASSSPSGRMETQYF.

This clone was detected only a few times. The gene calls are TRBV9 and TRBJ2-7; D might be TRBD2 (5 bases). Trimming cost V 3 bases and J 2 bases, with 9 bases left between them. This CDR3 comprises 13 residues. Germline V gene sequence: CDR1 SGDLS, CDR2 YYNGEE. CDR3 protein: CASSAGNTYEQYF. CDR3 nucleotide sequence: TGTGCCAGCAGCGCCGGGAATACCTACGAGCAGTACTTC. Full variable domain (outside the CDR3, taken from reference TRBV9 and TRBJ2-7): DSGVTQTPKHLITATGQRVTLRCSPRSGDLSVYWYQQSLDQGLQFLIQYYNGEERAKGNILERFSAQQFPDLHSELNLSSLELGDSALYFCASSAGNTYEQYFGPGTRLTVT.

In DNA, the CDR3 is TGTGCCTGGAGCCAGGGGTTTCGGGAAGCTTTCTTT. Amino acid sequence: CAWSQGFREAFF. The chain joins TRBV30 to TRBJ1-1, with D possibly matching TRBD1 (6 bases). Trimming took 3 bases from V and 8 from J, leaving 13 bases between them. The CDR3 has 12 residues. Germline V gene data show CDR1 as GTSNPN and CDR2 as SVGIG (reference sequence).

To note about this clone: This CDR3 is also generated by other DNA sequences in the sample. CDR3 region: CSARGSYGYTF. The CDR3 DNA reads TGCAGTGCTAGGGGTTCATATGGCTACACCTTC. V and J are TRBV20-1 and TRBJ1-2; no clear D. Deletions cut 3 bases from V and 5 bases from J, with 7 bases between. The CDR3 extends over 11 amino acids. Per germline, CDR1 DFQATT and CDR2 SNEGSKA (reference sequence).

This clone was found a few times. The CDR3 reads CSARGAGAVKNIQYF. CDR3 coding DNA: TGCAGCGCCAGAGGGGCAGGAGCAGTAAAAAACATTCAGTACTTC. V gene TRBV29-1 combines with J gene TRBJ2-4; D possibly matches TRBD1 or TRBD2 (5 bases each). Trimming removed 7 bases at V and 4 bases at J, with 20 bases between. CDR1 and CDR2 (germline): SQVTM, ANQGSEA. The CDR3 sequence is 15 residues long.

The rearrangement joins TRBV29-1 to TRBJ2-7, with TRBD1 matching 8 bases. This CDR3 contains 16 residues. Germline assignment: CDR1 SQVTM and CDR2 ANQGSEA. Trimming at V came to 4 bases and at J to 3 bases, leaving 14 bases not matched to a gene. CDR3 sequence: CSVADQGAGTYYEQYF. The CDR3 DNA reads TGCAGCGTTGCCGACCAGGGGGCAGGGACCTACTACGAGCAGTACTTC.

The chain couples TRBV9 to TRBJ2-2, with D maybe TRBD2 (5 bases). The CDR3 consists of 16 residues. Germline CDR1 and CDR2: SGDLS and YYNGEE. The V end lost 1 base, the J end lost 3 bases, and 13 bases lay between the germline ends. The CDR3 here is CASSVSVGGYTGELFF. The CDR3, as DNA: TGTGCCAGCAGCGTATCAGTGGGCGGGTACACCGGGGAGCTGTTTTTT.

The chain links TRBV10-3 to TRBJ2-7; D ambiguous. Trimming took 10 bases from V and 4 from J, leaving 23 bases between them. Germline CDR1 reads ENHRY; CDR2 reads SYGVKD. The CDR3 is made up of 15 amino acids. In nucleotides, the CDR3 is TGTGCCACCGCCTCATTGGACCCTATCTTGTACGAGCAGTACTTC. It encodes CATASLDPILYEQYF.

V gene TRBV7-2 combines with J gene TRBJ2-1; the match to TRBD2 covers 9 bases. V gave up 2 bases and J gave up 8 bases; unmatched junction bases: 7. This CDR3 contains 15 residues. Germline lookup yields CDR1 SGHTA and CDR2 FQGNSA. The CDR3, as DNA: TGTGCCAGCAGCTTACAAGCGGGAGGTGGGGATGAGCAGTTCTTC. It translates to CASSLQAGGGDEQFF.

The gene calls are TRBV6-5 and TRBJ1-5; D gene ambiguous. There are 14 residues in the CDR3. Per the germline V gene, CDR1 is MNHEY and CDR2 is SVGAGI. The V end lost 2 bases, the J end lost 4 bases, and 9 bases lay between the germline ends. CDR3: CASSYVMGNQPQHF. The DNA for the CDR3 is TGTGCCAGCAGTTACGTTATGGGGAATCAGCCCCAGCATTTT.

The chain is built from TRBV5-6 and TRBJ2-6; 7 bases map to TRBD2. The V segment lost 0 bases and the J segment 6 bases; nucleotides outside the gene matches: 6. The CDR3 totals 16 residues. Per the germline V gene, CDR1 is SGHDT and CDR2 is YYEEEE. The CDR3, as DNA: TGTGCCAGCAGCTTGGCTAGCGGCACCATGGCCAACGTCCTGACTTTC. Amino acids: CASSLASGTMANVLTF. The full variable domain, its missing parts supplied by reference TRBV5-6 and TRBJ2-6, is DAGVTQSPTHLIKTRGQQVTLRCSPKSGHDTVSWYQQALGQGPQFIFQYYEEEERQRGNFPDRFSGHQFPNYSSELNVNALLLGDSALYLCASSLASGTMANVLTFGAGSRLTVL.

This clone was counted once. V is TRBV7-9 and J is TRBJ1-2; D is possibly TRBD1 (5 bases). V lost 4 bases, J lost 7 bases, and 16 bases lay in between. Germline-derived CDR1 and CDR2 are SEHNR and FQNEAQ (reference sequence). There are 14 residues in the CDR3. CDR3 protein: CASSSPTALPGYTF. The CDR3 DNA is TGTGCCAGCAGCTCCCCGACAGCCTTGCCTGGCTACACCTTC.

Notes on this clone: Other nucleotide sequences in the sample specify the same CDR3. This chain connects TRBV30 to TRBJ1-3; D gene ambiguous. The V gene's germline CDR1 is GTSNPN and CDR2 SVGIG (reference sequence). There are 12 residues in the CDR3. The V gene lost 5 bases and the J gene lost 0 bases, with 5 bases spanning the gap. The CDR3 sequence is CAWSSSGNTIYF. The CDR3 DNA reads as TGTGCCTGGTCGAGCTCTGGAAACACCATATATTTT.

This rearrangement joins TRBV29-1 to TRBJ2-3; D is unclear. Trimming stripped 3 bases from V and 0 bases from J, with 10 bases between. The germline gives CDR1 SQVTM, CDR2 ANQGSEA. The CDR3 extends over 14 amino acids. In DNA, the CDR3 is TGCAGCGTTGATGGGGTGACTAGCACAGATACGCAGTATTTT. Amino acids: CSVDGVTSTDTQYF.

This sequence joins TRBV15 and TRBJ2-7; tentatively, D is TRBD1 (6 bases). Per germline, CDR1 LNHNV and CDR2 YYDKDF (reference sequence). This CDR3 region has 17 residues. V was trimmed by 2 bases and J by 2 bases, leaving 19 bases between them. The CDR3 here is CATSRPPSGTRPYEQYF. DNA for the CDR3: TGTGCCACCAGCAGACCCCCTTCCGGGACAAGGCCCTACGAGCAGTACTTC.

This clone came up a few times. Germline and junction disagree at one end, which may indicate a read error. The chain combines TRBV7-7 with TRBJ2-1; D is perhaps TRBD1 (6 bases). Germline V gene data show CDR1 as SSHAT and CDR2 as FNYEAQ (reference sequence). The CDR3 spans 13 residues. The CDR3 sequence: CASSPTGYNEQFF. CDR3 sequence (DNA): TGTGCTAGCAGCCCGACAGGTTACAATGAGCAGTTCTTC.

This clone was observed a few times. The rearrangement links TRBV2 to TRBJ2-5, with 8 bases aligning to TRBD2. Trimming took 3 bases from V and 5 from J; bases not matched to a gene: 5. The V gene's germline CDR1 is SNHLY and CDR2 FYNNEI. This CDR3 comprises 14 residues. CDR3 sequence: CASSDAGGEETQYF. In DNA form, the CDR3 reads TGTGCCAGCAGTGACGCGGGAGGAGAGGAGACCCAGTACTTC.